The 4 T cell receptor beta chains listed next were all sequenced from one sample in a study of T cells after yellow fever vaccination. Via MiXCR, TCRdb re-called the 5' RACE reads, giving one row per CDR3 protein. In the table there are hundreds of thousands of distinct CDR3 sequences, around 19% of which are singletons. The sample was PBMCs, taken before the yellow fever booster vaccination. The source is a man aged 18 to 35 who received the YFV17D yellow fever vaccine.

This clonotype has just a few counts. This sequence joins TRBV6-6 and TRBJ2-7; no clear D gene. The CDR3 runs to 12 residues. Trimming left V 4 bases short and J 3 bases short, with 7 bases between. CDR1 and CDR2 from the germline V gene are MNHNY and SVGAGI (reference sequence). The CDR3 DNA follows: TGTGCCAGCAGTTCGGCCCGCTACGAGCAGTACGTC. Its translation: CASSSARYEQYV.

This clonotype was observed a few times. This chain joins TRBV5-1 and TRBJ1-4; D is unresolved. Germline lookup yields CDR1 SGHRS and CDR2 YFSETQ. V was trimmed by 1 base and J by 7 bases, leaving 14 bases between them. This CDR3 is built from 15 residues. CDR3: CASSLISDAGEKLFF. In DNA, the CDR3 is TGCGCCAGCAGCTTGATCTCGGATGCAGGTGAAAAACTGTTTTTT.

The rearrangement links TRBV7-2 to TRBJ1-5, with D tentatively TRBD1 (6 bases). In germline, CDR1 is SGHTA, CDR2 FQGNSA. Trimming removed 3 bases from V and 9 bases from J, with 9 bases in between. The CDR3 is 12 residues long. As DNA, the CDR3 is TGTGCCAGCAGCTTCACAGGGAGGCCCCAGCATTTT. Amino acid sequence: CASSFTGRPQHF.

The chain has TRBV5-1 and TRBJ1-4; D unclear. The V gene lost 6 bases and the J gene lost 8 bases, with 17 bases spanning the gap. CDR3 length: 14 residues. The germline V gene encodes CDR1 SGHRS and CDR2 YFSETQ. CDR3 bases: TGCGCCAGCACCAAGATGGGAGGAGGGGAAAAACTGTTTTTT. Amino acids: CASTKMGGGEKLFF.